These 15 T cell receptor beta chains came from one sample sequenced in a study of cytomegalovirus exposure and HLA in healthy donors. The primer mix had 60 Vbeta and 13 Jbeta primers. Data came from immunoSEQ multiplex PCR; TCRdb stores just in-frame clones and leaves some out. This table lists approximately 93,000 clones. Sequences were obtained from PBMCs. These receptors all come from a woman in her twenties or thirties in good health and CMV-seronegative.

J is TRBJ2-2 and V is TRBV4-1; 15 nucleotides align to TRBD2. The CDR3 has 17 residues. V gave up 0 bases and J gave up 11 bases; unmatched junction bases: 7. Germline CDR1 reads MGHRA; CDR2 reads YSYEKL. In nucleotides, the CDR3 is TGCGCCAGCAGCCAAGACGGTCGGGGACTAGCGGGAGGCGAGCTGTTTTTT. This codes for CASSQDGRGLAGGELFF.

This rearrangement joins TRBV5-1 to TRBJ2-1; D is unclear. The V and J ends lost 5 bases and 7 bases respectively, with 4 bases between them. Germline lookup yields CDR1 SGHRS and CDR2 YFSETQ. CDR3 length equals 10 residues. This CDR3 is CASRENEQFF. In nucleotides, the CDR3 is TGCGCCAGCAGGGAGAATGAGCAGTTCTTC.

This rearrangement joins TRBV5-5 to TRBJ1-1; D perhaps matches TRBD1 (5 bases). V lost 1 base and J 4 bases, leaving 11 bases between the germline ends. Per the germline V gene, CDR1 is SGHKS and CDR2 is YYEKEE (reference sequence). This CDR3 contains 14 residues. This CDR3 reads CASSLSGLGTEAFF. The CDR3 nucleotides read TGTGCCAGCAGCTTGTCAGGGCTAGGCACTGAAGCTTTCTTT.

The chain is built from TRBV28 and TRBJ2-7; TRBD2 aligns across 11 bases. The CDR3 totals 15 residues. Unmatched junction bases numbered 1, after V lost 3 bases and J lost 0 bases. Germline loops: CDR1 MDHEN, CDR2 SYDVKM. The CDR3 DNA is TGTGCCAGCAGTTTTAGCGGGGGGGCCTCCTACGAGCAGTACTTC. This sequence encodes CASSFSGGASYEQYF.

The chain combines TRBV28 with TRBJ1-2, with D possibly matching TRBD1 (5 bases). This CDR3 has 14 amino acids. V lost 1 base and J lost 4, with 10 bases in between. Germline V lookup: CDR1 MDHEN, CDR2 SYDVKM. The CDR3 DNA sequence: TGTGCCAGCAGTTTATCGCAGGGTCTCTATGGCTACACCTTC. It codes for CASSLSQGLYGYTF.

V and J are TRBV5-5 and TRBJ2-3, with 9 bases that match TRBD2. Trimming cost V 0 bases and J 5 bases; bases outside gene matches: 10. Germline V gives CDR1 SGHKS, CDR2 YYEKEE (reference sequence). The CDR3 sequence is 17 residues long. CDR3: CASSLGSGGRVVDTQYF. The DNA of the CDR3 is TGTGCCAGCAGCTTGGGGAGTGGCGGGAGGGTCGTAGATACGCAGTATTTT.

This rearrangement joins TRBV9 to TRBJ2-3; 9 nucleotides match TRBD2. The CDR3 sequence is 15 residues long. Germline CDR1 SGDLS, CDR2 YYNGEE. The trim removed 0 bases at V and 2 bases at J, leaving 1 base unmatched. Written as DNA, the CDR3 is TGTGCCAGCAGCGTAGGACTAGCGGACACAGATACGCAGTATTTT. This gives the protein CASSVGLADTDTQYF. The whole variable domain, filled in from reference TRBV9 and TRBJ2-3, reads DSGVTQTPKHLITATGQRVTLRCSPRSGDLSVYWYQQSLDQGLQFLIQYYNGEERAKGNILERFSAQQFPDLHSELNLSSLELGDSALYFCASSVGLADTDTQYFGPGTRLTVL.

V is TRBV5-1 and J is TRBJ2-5; D might be TRBD1 (6 bases). Germline lookup yields CDR1 SGHRS and CDR2 YFSETQ. The CDR3 extends over 13 amino acids. V lost 6 bases to trimming and J lost 1 base, with 10 bases between them. CDR3 in DNA: TGCGCCAGCAACAGGGACGGCCAAGAGACCCAGTACTTC. As protein: CASNRDGQETQYF.

J is TRBJ1-1 and V is TRBV11-2, with 9 bases aligning to TRBD1. The V segment lost 5 bases and the J segment 3 bases; nucleotides outside the gene matches: 7. The germline V gene encodes CDR1 SGHAT and CDR2 FQNNGV. The CDR3 runs 15 residues. The CDR3 reads CASSPPWTGDTEAFF. For the CDR3, the DNA is TGTGCCAGCAGCCCCCCGTGGACAGGGGACACTGAAGCTTTCTTT.

The chain carries TRBV5-4 and TRBJ1-2; D is unresolved. Germline V gene data show CDR1 as SGHNT and CDR2 as YYREEE (reference sequence). The CDR3 sequence is 14 residues long. The ends were cut back, 1 base at V and 5 bases at J, with 12 bases in the middle. The CDR3 DNA reads TGTGCCAGCAGCTTGCGGCCGAGGGAGTATGGCTACACCTTC. This codes for CASSLRPREYGYTF.

V usage is TRBV7-9 and J usage is TRBJ2-1; 7 nucleotides agree with TRBD1. The J segment lost 4 bases and the V segment lost 1 base, leaving 4 bases of the junction unmatched. The CDR3 runs to 15 residues. CDR1 SEHNR and CDR2 FQNEAQ come from the germline V gene (reference sequence). The CDR3 coding sequence is TGTGCCAGCAGCTTAGACAGGGGCCAATACAATGAGCAGTTCTTC. It codes for CASSLDRGQYNEQFF.

The chain employs TRBV11-3 and TRBJ2-2; 7 bases align to TRBD1. The V segment lost 2 bases and the J segment 0 bases; nucleotides outside the gene matches: 3. This CDR3 has 16 amino acids. Germline CDR1 is SGHNT and CDR2 is YENEEA. The CDR3 is CASSLPTGTNTGELFF. In DNA, the CDR3 is TGTGCCAGCAGCTTACCGACAGGGACGAACACCGGGGAGCTGTTTTTT.

V is TRBV28 and J is TRBJ2-7, with 7 positions matching TRBD1. CDR1 is MDHEN and CDR2 is SYDVKM in the germline V gene. CDR3 size: 15 residues. V gave up 3 bases and J gave up 2 bases; unmatched junction bases: 7. The chain's CDR3 is CASSFLHRGPYEQYF. DNA for the CDR3: TGTGCCAGCAGTTTCCTTCACAGGGGACCCTACGAGCAGTACTTC.

The genes are TRBV4-2 and TRBJ1-4, with 9 bases fitting TRBD1. CDR3 length: 16 residues. Germline CDR1 and CDR2: LGHNA and YNFKEQ. V was pared by 4 bases and J by 7 bases, with 10 bases of the junction left unmatched. CDR3 sequence reads: CASSPPGQGSGEKLFF. The CDR3 coding sequence is TGTGCCAGCAGCCCACCGGGACAGGGTTCGGGTGAAAAACTGTTTTTT.

The chain links TRBV2 to TRBJ2-7; D is unclear. Germline CDR1 SNHLY, CDR2 FYNNEI. The length of the CDR3 is 13 residues. V lost 8 bases to trimming and J lost 0 bases, with 11 bases between them. In nucleotides, the CDR3 is TGTGCCAGCCGAAGACTGGGCTCCTACGAGCAGTACTTC. Protein: CASRRLGSYEQYF.